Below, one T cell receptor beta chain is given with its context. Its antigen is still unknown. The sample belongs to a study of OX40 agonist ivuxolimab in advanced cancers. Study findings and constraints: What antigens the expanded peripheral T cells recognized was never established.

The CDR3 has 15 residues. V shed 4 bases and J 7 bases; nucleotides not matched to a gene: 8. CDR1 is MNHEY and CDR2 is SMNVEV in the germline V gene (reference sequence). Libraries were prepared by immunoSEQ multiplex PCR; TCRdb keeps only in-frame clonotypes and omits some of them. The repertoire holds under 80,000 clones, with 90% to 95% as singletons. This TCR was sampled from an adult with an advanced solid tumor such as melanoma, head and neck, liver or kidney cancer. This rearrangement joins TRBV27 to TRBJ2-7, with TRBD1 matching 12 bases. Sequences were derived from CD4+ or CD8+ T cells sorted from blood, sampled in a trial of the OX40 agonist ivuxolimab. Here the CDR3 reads CASSSSGTGGDEQYF. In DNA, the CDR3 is TGTGCCAGCAGTTCCTCCGGGACAGGGGGCGATGAGCAGTACTTC.